What follows are 18 T cell receptor beta chains derived from one specimen sequenced in a study of cytomegalovirus exposure and HLA in healthy donors. The primer mix had 60 Vbeta and 13 Jbeta primers. Generated by immunoSEQ multiplex PCR, the TCRdb table keeps only in-frame clones and is missing some. This repertoire shows some 90,000 clones, more than 65% found once; its top ten account for 10%. Sequenced sample: PBMCs. Receptors originate from a human donor in good health.

This chain joins TRBV11-2 and TRBJ2-7, with D perhaps TRBD1 (6 bases). This CDR3 has 16 residues. V was cut by 5 bases and J by 0 bases, with 17 bases left in between. The germline V gene encodes CDR1 SGHAT and CDR2 FQNNGV. The CDR3 reads CASSRPRTASSYEQYF. The CDR3 DNA sequence: TGTGCCAGCAGCCGCCCCCGGACAGCGAGCTCCTACGAGCAGTACTTC.

This sequence joins TRBV5-1 and TRBJ2-1; D gene uncertain. The CDR3 length is 12 residues. The V gene's germline CDR1 is SGHRS and CDR2 YFSETQ. V was clipped by 4 bases and J by 8 bases, with 10 bases between them. The CDR3 DNA sequence: TGCGCCAGCAGCCCCCCGAGCGATGAGCAGTTCTTC. Its protein product is CASSPPSDEQFF.

The chain is built from TRBV14 and TRBJ2-1; 12 bases align to TRBD2. Germline V gene sequence: CDR1 SGHDN, CDR2 FVKESK. J lost 2 bases, V lost 4 bases, and 0 bases had no gene match. The CDR3 covers 15 residues. The CDR3 region is CASSRLAGAYNEQFF. CDR3 DNA sequence: TGTGCCAGCAGCCGACTAGCGGGGGCCTACAATGAGCAGTTCTTC.

V and J are TRBV6-1 and TRBJ1-4; a weak D match, TRBD1 (5 bases). Per germline, CDR1 MNHNS and CDR2 SASEGT. The V end lost 8 bases, the J end lost 7 bases, and 20 bases lay between the germline ends. The CDR3 has 15 amino acids. CDR3 nucleotides: TGTGCCAGCGGGCCAGACCGACGGCAGGGTGAAAAACTGTTTTTT. It codes for CASGPDRRQGEKLFF.

CDR3: CSVEDPNPPFGLAGTLYQETQYF. The CDR3 coding sequence is TGCAGCGTTGAAGATCCCAACCCCCCTTTTGGACTAGCGGGGACCCTGTACCAAGAGACCCAGTACTTC. The chain links TRBV29-1 to TRBJ2-5; 12 nucleotides agree with TRBD2. This CDR3 has 23 residues. Germline CDR1 and CDR2: SQVTM and ANQGSEA. V dropped 0 bases and J dropped 0; count of bases not matched to a gene: 23. Full variable domain (rest looked up from reference TRBV29-1 and TRBJ2-5): SAVISQKPSRDICQRGTSLTIQCQVDSQVTMMFWYRQQPGQSLTLIATANQGSEATYESGFVIDKFPISRPNLTFSTLTVSNMSPEDSSIYLCSVEDPNPPFGLAGTLYQETQYFGPGTRLLVL.

The chain links TRBV28 to TRBJ2-5, with TRBD2 matching 7 bases. With V trimmed by 8 bases and J by 5 bases, 5 bases remained unmatched. Germline lookup yields CDR1 MDHEN and CDR2 SYDVKM. CDR3 length: 12 amino acids. As DNA, the CDR3 is TGTGCCAGCTCGCGGGAGCGGGAGACCCAGTACTTC. Its protein is CASSRERETQYF.

The table lists this clone with a count of one. This chain joins TRBV11-2 and TRBJ2-2; TRBD1 might be the D (5 bases). The germline V gene has CDR1 SGHAT and CDR2 FQNNGV. CDR3 length: 13 residues. Trimming removed 5 bases at V and 1 base at J, with 5 bases between. CDR3 DNA: TGTGCCAGCAGCGGACAGAACACCGGGGAGCTGTTTTTT. As protein: CASSGQNTGELFF.

The chain joins TRBV4-3 to TRBJ1-2; 7 bases fit TRBD1. The CDR3 loop spans 15 amino acids. Germline CDR1 reads LGHNA; CDR2 reads YSLEER. Trimming took 1 base from V and 2 from J; bases not matched to a gene: 4. The CDR3 is CASSQGGGTNYGYTF. For the CDR3, the DNA is TGCGCCAGCAGCCAAGGAGGGGGCACCAACTATGGCTACACCTTC.

This clone appeared a single time. The V gene is TRBV2, the J gene TRBJ1-2, with unresolved D. The V and J ends lost 5 bases and 0 bases respectively, with 7 bases between them. The CDR3 totals 13 residues. Germline V gives CDR1 SNHLY, CDR2 FYNNEI. The CDR3 loop is CASSPVANYGYTF. CDR3 nucleotides: TGTGCCAGCAGTCCGGTAGCTAACTATGGCTACACCTTC.

This chain links TRBV29-1 with TRBJ2-5, with 8 bases aligning to TRBD2. CDR3 length: 16 residues. Trimming at V came to 0 bases and at J to 5 bases, leaving 11 bases not matched to a gene. The germline CDR1 and CDR2 sequences are SQVTM and ANQGSEA. Here the CDR3 DNA reads TGCAGCGTTGAAGAGCCCGGGACTAGTTATTTTGAGACCCAGTACTTC. Protein product: CSVEEPGTSYFETQYF.

This chain's CDR3 is CASSVSAGTTSGNTIYF. The DNA of the CDR3 is TGTGCCAGCAGCGTCTCAGCCGGGACAACCTCCGGAAACACCATATATTTT. V gene TRBV11-3 combines with J gene TRBJ1-3; TRBD1 is a possible D gene (6 bases). Trimming took off 5 bases at V and 4 bases at J, with 21 bases between the two ends. The CDR3 covers 17 residues. Germline CDR1 and CDR2: SGHNT and YENEEA.

In regard to this clone: Other nucleotide sequences in the sample specify the same CDR3. This chain uses TRBV4-3 with TRBJ1-5, with a tentative D call TRBD1 (5 bases). Trimming pared 1 base from V and 2 bases from J, leaving 6 bases between. CDR1 LGHNA and CDR2 YSLEER come from the germline V gene. The CDR3 length is 14 residues. The CDR3 is CASSQGRGNQPQHF. The CDR3, as DNA: TGCGCCAGCAGCCAAGGCAGGGGCAATCAGCCCCAGCATTTT.

The genes are TRBV2 and TRBJ1-2, with TRBD1 matching 7 bases. CDR1 is SNHLY and CDR2 is FYNNEI in the germline V gene. The CDR3 has 16 residues. V shed 4 bases and J 0 bases; nucleotides not matched to a gene: 8. The CDR3 is CASSGSRGSANYGYTF. CDR3 DNA sequence: TGTGCCAGCAGTGGATCCAGGGGGTCGGCTAACTATGGCTACACCTTC.

The count of this clone is one. The chain recombines TRBV6-1 with TRBJ2-5; D might be TRBD1 (5 bases). Trimming took 5 bases from V and 5 from J, leaving 18 bases between them. The CDR3 extends over 15 amino acids. CDR1 and CDR2 from the germline V gene are MNHNS and SASEGT. CDR3 in amino acids: CASSLLLSGWETQYF. CDR3 in DNA: TGTGCCAGCAGTCTACTACTTTCAGGGTGGGAGACCCAGTACTTC.

The chain employs TRBV5-1 and TRBJ1-3, with TRBD1 matching 9 bases. Germline V gene sequence: CDR1 SGHRS, CDR2 YFSETQ. V trimming: 5 bases; J trimming: 4 bases; junction bases outside the gene matches: 7. CDR3 length equals 15 residues. CDR3: CASRETGGSGNTIYF. CDR3 coding DNA: TGCGCCAGCAGAGAAACAGGGGGCTCAGGAAACACCATATATTTT.

The V call is TRBV7-2, the J call TRBJ1-5, with D possibly matching TRBD1 (5 bases). The CDR3 loop spans 15 amino acids. The germline V gene encodes CDR1 SGHTA and CDR2 FQGNSA. Trimming removed 1 base at V and 3 bases at J, with 10 bases between. The CDR3 region has the DNA TGTGCCAGCAGCTTAGGGGGCAGCGTCAATCAGCCCCAGCATTTT. This codes for CASSLGGSVNQPQHF.

DNA of the CDR3: TGTGCCAGCCCCGGACTAGCGGGAGTAAACACCGGGGAGCTGTTTTTT. It yields the protein CASPGLAGVNTGELFF. The rearrangement joins TRBV18 to TRBJ2-2; TRBD2 matches 13 bases. The J segment lost 2 bases and the V segment lost 8 bases, leaving 5 bases of the junction unmatched. The germline V gene encodes CDR1 KGHSH and CDR2 LQKENI. The CDR3 consists of 16 residues.

V usage is TRBV6-5 and J usage is TRBJ1-1; 12 positions match TRBD1. The V gene end was trimmed by 6 bases and the J gene end by 12 bases; junction bases not matched to a gene: 5. This CDR3 has 12 residues. CDR1 and CDR2 (germline): MNHEY, SVGAGI. DNA of the CDR3: TGTGCCAGCAGGGGGACAGGGGGCGCGACTTTCTTT. Translation gives CASRGTGGATFF.